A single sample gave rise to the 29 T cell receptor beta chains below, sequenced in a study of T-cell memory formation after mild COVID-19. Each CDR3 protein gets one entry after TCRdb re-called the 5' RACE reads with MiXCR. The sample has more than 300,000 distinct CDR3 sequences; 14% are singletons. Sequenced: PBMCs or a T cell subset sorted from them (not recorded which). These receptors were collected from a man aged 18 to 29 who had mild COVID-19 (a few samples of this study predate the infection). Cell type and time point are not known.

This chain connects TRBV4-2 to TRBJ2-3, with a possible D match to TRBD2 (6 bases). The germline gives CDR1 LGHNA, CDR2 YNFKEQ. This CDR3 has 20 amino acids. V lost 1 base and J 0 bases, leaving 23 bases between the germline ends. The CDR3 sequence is CASSQAGRGSKTTSTDTQYF. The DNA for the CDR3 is TGTGCCAGCAGCCAAGCAGGGCGGGGTAGCAAAACTACTAGCACAGATACGCAGTATTTT.

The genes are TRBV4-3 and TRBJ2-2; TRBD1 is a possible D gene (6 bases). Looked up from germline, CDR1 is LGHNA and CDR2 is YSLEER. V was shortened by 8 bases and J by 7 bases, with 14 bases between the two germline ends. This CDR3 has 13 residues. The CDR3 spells CASAQGMGGELFF. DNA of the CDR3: TGCGCCAGCGCACAGGGAATGGGCGGGGAGCTGTTTTTT.

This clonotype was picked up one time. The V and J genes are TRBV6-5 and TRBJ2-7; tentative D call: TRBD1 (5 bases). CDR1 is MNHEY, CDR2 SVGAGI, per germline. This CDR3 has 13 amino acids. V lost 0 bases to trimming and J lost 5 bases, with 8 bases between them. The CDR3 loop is CASSYSRTNEQYF. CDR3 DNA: TGTGCCAGCAGTTACTCGAGGACAAACGAGCAGTACTTC.

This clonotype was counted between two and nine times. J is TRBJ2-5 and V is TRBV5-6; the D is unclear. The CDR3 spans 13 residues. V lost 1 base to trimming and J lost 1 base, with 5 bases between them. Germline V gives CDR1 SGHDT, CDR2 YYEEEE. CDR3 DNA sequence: TGTGCCAGCAGCTTGACTATCCAAGAGACCCAGTACTTC. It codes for CASSLTIQETQYF.

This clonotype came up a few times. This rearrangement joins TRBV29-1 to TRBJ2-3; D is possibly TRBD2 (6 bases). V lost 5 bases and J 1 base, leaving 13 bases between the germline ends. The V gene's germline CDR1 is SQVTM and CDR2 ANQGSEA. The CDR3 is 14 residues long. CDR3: CSVFLAVGTDTQYF. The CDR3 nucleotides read TGCAGCGTTTTTTTAGCGGTAGGCACAGATACGCAGTATTTT.

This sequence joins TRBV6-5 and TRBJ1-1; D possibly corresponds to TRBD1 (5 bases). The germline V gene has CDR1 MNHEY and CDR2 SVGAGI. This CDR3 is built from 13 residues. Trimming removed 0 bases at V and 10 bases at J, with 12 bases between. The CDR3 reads CASSYSGDGRAFF. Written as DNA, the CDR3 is TGTGCCAGCAGTTACTCAGGGGATGGGAGAGCTTTCTTT.

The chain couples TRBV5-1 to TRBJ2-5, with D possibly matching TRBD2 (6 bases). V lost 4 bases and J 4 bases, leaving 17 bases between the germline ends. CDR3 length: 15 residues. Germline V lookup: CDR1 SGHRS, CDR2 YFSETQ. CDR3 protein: CASSPGDGGGETQYF. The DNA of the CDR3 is TGCGCCAGCAGCCCGGGCGACGGGGGAGGAGAGACCCAGTACTTC.

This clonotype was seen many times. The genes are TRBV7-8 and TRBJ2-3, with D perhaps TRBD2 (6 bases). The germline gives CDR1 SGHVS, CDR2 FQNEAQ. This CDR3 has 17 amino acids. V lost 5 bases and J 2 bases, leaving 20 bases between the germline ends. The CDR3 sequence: CASSPPSRGPLTDTQYF. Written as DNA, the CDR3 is TGTGCCAGCAGCCCGCCTTCGCGGGGCCCTCTCACAGATACGCAGTATTTT. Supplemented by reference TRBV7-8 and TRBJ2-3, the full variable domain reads GAGVSQSPRYKVAKRGQDVALRCDPISGHVSLFWYQQALGQGPEFLTYFQNEAQLDKSGLPSDRFFAERPEGSVSTLKIQRTQQEDSAVYLCASSPPSRGPLTDTQYFGPGTRLTVL.

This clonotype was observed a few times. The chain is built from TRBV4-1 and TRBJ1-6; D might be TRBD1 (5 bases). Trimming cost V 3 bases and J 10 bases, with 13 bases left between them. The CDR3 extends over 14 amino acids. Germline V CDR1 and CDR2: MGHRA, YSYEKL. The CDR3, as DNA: TGCGCCAGCAGCCACCCAGGGTGGAGCTCACCCCTCCACTTT. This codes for CASSHPGWSSPLHF.

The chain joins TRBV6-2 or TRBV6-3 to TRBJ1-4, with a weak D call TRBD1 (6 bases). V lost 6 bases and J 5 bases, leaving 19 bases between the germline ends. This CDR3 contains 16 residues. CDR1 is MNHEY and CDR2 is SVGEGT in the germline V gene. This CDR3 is CASRRVLGGRNEKLFF. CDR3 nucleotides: TGTGCCAGCAGACGCGTTTTGGGGGGCAGAAATGAAAAACTGTTTTTT.

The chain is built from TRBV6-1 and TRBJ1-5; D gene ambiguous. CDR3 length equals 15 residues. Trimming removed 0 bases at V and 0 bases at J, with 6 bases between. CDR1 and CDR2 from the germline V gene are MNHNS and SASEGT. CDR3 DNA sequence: TGTGCCAGCAGTGAAGCGCTGGATAGCAATCAGCCCCAGCATTTT. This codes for CASSEALDSNQPQHF.

This CDR3 is CSARDGQGQDTQYF. The CDR3 nucleotides read TGCAGTGCTAGAGATGGACAGGGGCAAGATACGCAGTATTTT. The chain is built from TRBV20-1 and TRBJ2-3, with TRBD1 matching over 9 bases. The CDR3 extends over 14 amino acids. Germline loops: CDR1 DFQATT, CDR2 SNEGSKA (reference sequence). Trimming took 0 bases from V and 5 from J; bases not matched to a gene: 3.

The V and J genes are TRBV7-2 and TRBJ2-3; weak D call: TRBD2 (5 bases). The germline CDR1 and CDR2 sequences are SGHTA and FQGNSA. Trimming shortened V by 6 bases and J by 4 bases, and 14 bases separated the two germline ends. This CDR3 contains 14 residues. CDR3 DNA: TGTGCCAGCAGTCCCTGGCTAGCTTCAGATACGCAGTATTTT. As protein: CASSPWLASDTQYF. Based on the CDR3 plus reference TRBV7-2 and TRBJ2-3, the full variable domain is GAGVSQSPSNKVTEKGKDVELRCDPISGHTALYWYRQSLGQGLEFLIYFQGNSAPDKSGLPSDRFSAERTGGSVSTLTIQRTQQEDSAVYLCASSPWLASDTQYFGPGTRLTVL.

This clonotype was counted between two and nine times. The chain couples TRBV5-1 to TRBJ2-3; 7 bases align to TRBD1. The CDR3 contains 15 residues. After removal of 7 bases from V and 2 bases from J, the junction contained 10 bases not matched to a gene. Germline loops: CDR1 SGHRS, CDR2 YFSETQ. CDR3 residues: CASCDRDSHTDTQYF. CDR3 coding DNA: TGCGCCAGCTGCGACCGGGACAGCCACACAGATACGCAGTATTTT.

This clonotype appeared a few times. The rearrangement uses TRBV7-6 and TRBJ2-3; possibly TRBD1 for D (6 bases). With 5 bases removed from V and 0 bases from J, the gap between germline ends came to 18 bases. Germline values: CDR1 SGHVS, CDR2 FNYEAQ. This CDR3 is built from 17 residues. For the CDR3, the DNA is TGTGCCAGCAGCCCCGAAGTGCTGGGGGCCAGCACAGATACGCAGTATTTT. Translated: CASSPEVLGASTDTQYF.

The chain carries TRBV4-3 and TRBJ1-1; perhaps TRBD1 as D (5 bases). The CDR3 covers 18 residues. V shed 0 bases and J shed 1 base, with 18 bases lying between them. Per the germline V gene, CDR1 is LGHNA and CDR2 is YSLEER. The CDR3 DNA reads TGCGCCAGCAGCCAAGAAGCGCCGGGACTCTCGGGGAACACTGAAGCTTTCTTT. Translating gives CASSQEAPGLSGNTEAFF.

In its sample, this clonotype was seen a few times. CDR3 protein: CASSPLQGFDGYTF. The CDR3 DNA follows: TGTGCCAGCTCACCTCTCCAGGGGTTCGACGGCTACACCTTC. The chain links TRBV18 to TRBJ1-2; tentatively, D is TRBD1 (6 bases). Trimming stripped 3 bases from V and 8 bases from J, with 16 bases between. This CDR3 has 14 amino acids. Germline loops: CDR1 KGHSH, CDR2 LQKENI.

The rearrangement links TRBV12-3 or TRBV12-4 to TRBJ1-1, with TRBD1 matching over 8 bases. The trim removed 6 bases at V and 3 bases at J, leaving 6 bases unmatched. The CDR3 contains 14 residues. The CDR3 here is CASRSQGADTEAFF. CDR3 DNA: TGTGCCAGCAGAAGCCAGGGGGCTGACACTGAAGCTTTCTTT.

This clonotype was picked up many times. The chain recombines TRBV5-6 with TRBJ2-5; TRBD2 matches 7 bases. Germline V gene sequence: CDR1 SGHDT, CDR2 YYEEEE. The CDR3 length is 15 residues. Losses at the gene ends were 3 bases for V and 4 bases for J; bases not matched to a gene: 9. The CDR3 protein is CASSSLGTTRETQYF. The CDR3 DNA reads TGTGCCAGCAGCTCATTAGGGACTACCAGAGAGACCCAGTACTTC.

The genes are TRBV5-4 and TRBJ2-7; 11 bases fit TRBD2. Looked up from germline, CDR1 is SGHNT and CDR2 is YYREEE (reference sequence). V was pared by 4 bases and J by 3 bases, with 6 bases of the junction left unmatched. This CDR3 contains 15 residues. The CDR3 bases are TGTGCCAGCAGCCTAAGACTAGCGGGGCACTACGAGCAGTACGTC. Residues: CASSLRLAGHYEQYV.

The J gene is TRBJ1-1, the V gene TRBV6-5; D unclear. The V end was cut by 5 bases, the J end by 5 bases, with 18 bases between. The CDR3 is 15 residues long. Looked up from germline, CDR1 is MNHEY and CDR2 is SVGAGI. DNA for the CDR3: TGTGCCAGCAGTCACCGAGGAGGGAAGAATACTGAAGCTTTCTTT. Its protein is CASSHRGGKNTEAFF.

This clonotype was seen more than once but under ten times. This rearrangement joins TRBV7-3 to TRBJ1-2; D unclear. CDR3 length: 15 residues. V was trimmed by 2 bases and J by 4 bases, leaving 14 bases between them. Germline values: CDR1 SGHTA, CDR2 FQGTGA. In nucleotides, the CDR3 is TGTGCCAGCAGCTTACAGGAGAAGGGCTGCTATGGCTACACCTTC. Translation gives CASSLQEKGCYGYTF.

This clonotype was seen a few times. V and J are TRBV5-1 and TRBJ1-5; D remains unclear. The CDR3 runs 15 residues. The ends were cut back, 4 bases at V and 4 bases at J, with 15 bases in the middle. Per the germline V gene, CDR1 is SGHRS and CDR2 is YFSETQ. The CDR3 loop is CASSLYGRDNQPQHF. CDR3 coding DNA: TGCGCCAGCAGCCTGTATGGCCGGGATAATCAGCCCCAGCATTTT.

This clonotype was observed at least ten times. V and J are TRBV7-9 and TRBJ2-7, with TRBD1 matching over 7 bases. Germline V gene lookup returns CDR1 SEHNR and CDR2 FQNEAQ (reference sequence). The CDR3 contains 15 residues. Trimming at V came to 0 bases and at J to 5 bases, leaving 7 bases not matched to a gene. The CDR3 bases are TGTGCCAGCAGCTTAGCCCACTCGACAGGGAACGAGCAGTACTTC. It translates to CASSLAHSTGNEQYF.

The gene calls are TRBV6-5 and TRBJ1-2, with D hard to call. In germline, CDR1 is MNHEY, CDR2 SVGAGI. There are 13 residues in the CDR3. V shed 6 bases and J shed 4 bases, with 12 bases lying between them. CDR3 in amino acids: CASRPARRYGYTF. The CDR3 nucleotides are TGTGCCAGCAGGCCCGCCCGACGCTATGGCTACACCTTC.

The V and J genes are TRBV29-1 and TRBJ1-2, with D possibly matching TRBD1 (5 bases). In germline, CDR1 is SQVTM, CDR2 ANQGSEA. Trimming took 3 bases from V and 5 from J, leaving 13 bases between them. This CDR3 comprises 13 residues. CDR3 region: CSVESRGRYGYTF. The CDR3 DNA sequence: TGCAGCGTTGAGTCCCGGGGCAGATATGGCTACACCTTC.

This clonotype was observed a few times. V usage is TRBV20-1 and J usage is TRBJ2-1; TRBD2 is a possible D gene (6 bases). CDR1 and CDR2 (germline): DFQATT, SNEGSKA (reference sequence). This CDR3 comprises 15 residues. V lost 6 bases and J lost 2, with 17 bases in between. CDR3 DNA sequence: TGCAGTGCAACTTTCGGGGGAGCCCCCTACAATGAGCAGTTCTTC. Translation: CSATFGGAPYNEQFF.

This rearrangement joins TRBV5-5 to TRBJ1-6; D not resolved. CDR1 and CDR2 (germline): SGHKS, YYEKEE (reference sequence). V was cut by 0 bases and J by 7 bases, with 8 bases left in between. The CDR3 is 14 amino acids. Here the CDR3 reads CASSLASPNSPLHF. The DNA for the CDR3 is TGTGCCAGCAGCTTGGCCAGCCCGAATTCACCCCTCCACTTT.

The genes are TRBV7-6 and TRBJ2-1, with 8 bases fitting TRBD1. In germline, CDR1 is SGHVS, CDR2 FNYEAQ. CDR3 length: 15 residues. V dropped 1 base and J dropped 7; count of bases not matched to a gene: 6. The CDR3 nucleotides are TGTGCCAGCAGCTTAGTTCAGGGGGCCGGAAATGAGCAGTTCTTC. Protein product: CASSLVQGAGNEQFF.